This passage covers 27 T cell receptor beta chains from one sample sequenced in a study of cytomegalovirus exposure and HLA in healthy donors. Amplification used 60 Vbeta primers and 13 Jbeta primers. Assay: immunoSEQ multiplex PCR; the TCRdb copy retains only in-frame clones and omits some. The data show about 150,000 clones, 75% seen once. The sequenced material came from PBMCs. These receptors originate from a man aged 30-40 years in good health and CMV-seronegative.

This chain uses TRBV7-2 with TRBJ2-3; D may be TRBD1 (6 bases). V was clipped by 5 bases and J by 5 bases, with 11 bases between them. Germline values: CDR1 SGHTA, CDR2 FQGNSA. This CDR3 spans 13 amino acids. CDR3 residues: CASSILGGDTQYF. CDR3 coding DNA: TGTGCCAGCAGCATTTTAGGGGGAGATACGCAGTATTTT.

This chain links TRBV2 with TRBJ2-3, with 7 bases that match TRBD1. J lost 2 bases, V lost 6 bases, and 2 bases had no gene match. Germline V gene lookup returns CDR1 SNHLY and CDR2 FYNNEI. The CDR3 loop spans 13 amino acids. Here the CDR3 DNA reads TGTGCCAGCAGAGGACAGGTCACAGATACGCAGTATTTT. It is translated as CASRGQVTDTQYF.

About this clone: An end of the junction does not agree with germline; a read error may underlie this. This CDR3 is CAITGQKSSEQYF. The CDR3 DNA sequence: TGTGCCATCACCGGACAGAAGTCCTCCGAGCAGTACTTC. The gene calls are TRBV10-3 and TRBJ2-5; D might be TRBD1 (6 bases). The assigned J gene may be wrong: the sequence end matches TRBJ2-7 better. The CDR3 is made up of 13 amino acids. Germline lookup yields CDR1 ENHRY and CDR2 SYGVKD.

The V gene is TRBV9, the J gene TRBJ1-4; D remains ambiguous. This CDR3 spans 14 amino acids. Trimming shortened V by 0 bases and J by 7 bases, and 10 bases separated the two germline ends. CDR1 is SGDLS and CDR2 is YYNGEE in the germline V gene. CDR3 in DNA: TGTGCCAGCAGCGTAGGAGGAATTGGTGAAAAACTGTTTTTT. It specifies CASSVGGIGEKLFF.

This chain uses TRBV6-1 with TRBJ1-1; unclear D gene. Per the germline V gene, CDR1 is MNHNS and CDR2 is SASEGT. Trimming stripped 2 bases from V and 1 base from J, with 11 bases between. The CDR3 has 15 amino acids. CDR3 loop: CASSEYWASNTEAFF. The CDR3 nucleotides read TGTGCCAGCAGTGAATATTGGGCGTCGAACACTGAAGCTTTCTTT.

The chain employs TRBV5-1 and TRBJ2-5; 9 nucleotides align to TRBD2. The CDR3 has 16 residues. CDR1 is SGHRS and CDR2 is YFSETQ in the germline V gene. V was clipped by 0 bases and J by 5 bases; unmatched bases: 8. The CDR3: CASSLAPAGGGETQYF. The DNA for the CDR3 is TGCGCCAGCAGCTTGGCGCCAGCGGGAGGAGGGGAGACCCAGTACTTC. Drawing the rest from reference TRBV5-1 and TRBJ2-5, the complete variable domain is KAGVTQTPRYLIKTRGQQVTLSCSPISGHRSVSWYQQTPGQGLQFLFEYFSETQRNKGNFPGRFSGRQFSNSRSEMNVSTLELGDSALYLCASSLAPAGGGETQYFGPGTRLLVL.

The chain links TRBV18 to TRBJ2-3; a weak D match, TRBD1 (6 bases). The CDR3 is 14 amino acids. Trimming stripped 7 bases from V and 4 bases from J, with 15 bases between. CDR1 KGHSH and CDR2 LQKENI come from the germline V gene. The CDR3 DNA reads as TGTGCCAGCTGCAGGGGTGTTGGGCCAGATACGCAGTATTTT. Translated: CASCRGVGPDTQYF.

The CDR3: CASRQGANVVRTEAFF. Written as DNA, the CDR3 is TGTGCCAGCAGACAGGGGGCAAACGTAGTACGGACTGAAGCTTTCTTT. The chain recombines TRBV27 with TRBJ1-1; 9 bases are shared with TRBD1. Germline V gene data show CDR1 as MNHEY and CDR2 as SMNVEV (reference sequence). The ends lost 6 bases at V and 5 bases at J; junction bases unmatched: 13. CDR3 length equals 16 residues.

This rearrangement joins TRBV20-1 to TRBJ2-7, with D maybe TRBD2 (5 bases). V lost 3 bases, J lost 7 bases, and 10 bases lay in between. The CDR3 is 11 residues long. Germline-derived CDR1 and CDR2 are DFQATT and SNEGSKA (reference sequence). CDR3 coding DNA: TGCAGTGCTAGTCGGTCGGGAGAGCAGTACTTC. This translates into CSASRSGEQYF.

Details on this clone: Compared with germline, one end of the junction differs, possibly owing to a read error. This chain connects TRBV2 to TRBJ2-6; the D gene is possibly TRBD1 (5 bases). Germline-derived CDR1 and CDR2 are SNHLY and FYNNEI. The CDR3 runs 17 residues. CDR3 sequence reads: CASSEQGPSSGANGLTF. DNA for the CDR3: TGTGCCAGCAGTGAACAGGGCCCAAGCTCTGGGGCCAACGGCCTGACTTTC.

The chain joins TRBV20-1 to TRBJ1-1; D remains ambiguous. Trimming removed 4 bases from V and 4 bases from J, with 4 bases in between. Germline CDR1 DFQATT, CDR2 SNEGSKA (reference sequence). This CDR3 has 10 amino acids. CDR3 region: CSAKLTEAFF. CDR3 nucleotide sequence: TGCAGTGCTAAACTCACTGAAGCTTTCTTT.

The chain joins TRBV18 to TRBJ2-6, with 10 bases fitting TRBD1. CDR3 size: 18 residues. Germline V gene data show CDR1 as KGHSH and CDR2 as LQKENI. V shed 3 bases, J shed 0 bases, and the junction held 5 bases outside the gene matches. As DNA, the CDR3 is TGTGCCAGCTCACCGGGACAGGGGACTCGCTCTGGGGCCAACGTCCTGACTTTC. It specifies CASSPGQGTRSGANVLTF. Filled out from reference TRBV18 and TRBJ2-6, the complete variable domain reads NAGVMQNPRHLVRRRGQEARLRCSPMKGHSHVYWYRQLPEEGLKFMVYLQKENIIDESGMPKERFSAEFPKEGPSILRIQQVVRGDSAAYFCASSPGQGTRSGANVLTFGAGSRLTVL.

This chain connects TRBV9 to TRBJ2-2; TRBD1 matches 8 bases. This CDR3 contains 17 residues. V gave up 0 bases and J gave up 2 bases; unmatched junction bases: 6. Germline V gene lookup returns CDR1 SGDLS and CDR2 YYNGEE. CDR3 nucleotides: TGTGCCAGCAGCGTAGAGGGGACAGGACTTAACACCGGGGAGCTGTTTTTT. Translated, it gives CASSVEGTGLNTGELFF.

The chain couples TRBV5-4 to TRBJ2-7, with 8 nucleotides matching TRBD1. The germline gives CDR1 SGHNT, CDR2 YYREEE (reference sequence). The CDR3 length is 13 residues. V lost 9 bases and J lost 0; bases outside the gene matches: 5. CDR3 amino acids: CATRQGTSYEQYF. As DNA, the CDR3 is TGTGCCACTAGACAGGGGACCTCCTACGAGCAGTACTTC.

The chain uses TRBV7-9 and TRBJ2-7, with a possible D match to TRBD1 (5 bases). Trimming left V 4 bases short and J 0 bases short, with 7 bases between. The germline V gene encodes CDR1 SEHNR and CDR2 FQNEAQ (reference sequence). The CDR3 has 13 residues. The CDR3 nucleotides read TGTGCCAGCAGCTCACAGGTCTCCTACGAGCAGTACTTC. Translating gives CASSSQVSYEQYF.

V and J are TRBV11-3 and TRBJ2-7; D call uncertain. V lost 10 bases and J 3 bases, leaving 4 bases between the germline ends. Germline loops: CDR1 SGHNT, CDR2 YENEEA. The CDR3 has 9 amino acids. The CDR3 is CATYYEQYF. CDR3 nucleotides: TGTGCCACGTACTACGAGCAGTACTTC. Together with reference TRBV11-3 and TRBJ2-7, the CDR3 gives the full variable domain: EAGVVQSPRYKIIEKKQPVAFWCNPISGHNTLYWYLQNLGQGPELLIRYENEEAVDDSQLPKDRFSAERLKGVDSTLKIQPAELGDSAVYLCATYYEQYFGPGTRLTVT.

J is TRBJ2-1 and V is TRBV10-1; TRBD2 might be the D (5 bases). The CDR3 length is 11 residues. V gave up 8 bases and J gave up 3 bases, with 5 bases separating them. CDR1 is WNHNN, CDR2 SYGVQD, per germline (reference sequence). The CDR3 region is CASGSYNEQFF. CDR3 coding DNA: TGCGCCAGCGGGAGCTACAATGAGCAGTTCTTC.

The rearrangement joins TRBV11-3 to TRBJ2-1; 9 nucleotides match TRBD2. Trimming removed 2 bases from V and 3 bases from J; junction bases left unmatched: 2. The CDR3 sequence is 15 residues long. The germline CDR1 and CDR2 sequences are SGHNT and YENEEA. The chain's CDR3 is CASSLIAGDYNEQFF. DNA for the CDR3: TGTGCCAGCAGCTTAATAGCGGGAGACTACAATGAGCAGTTCTTC. Using reference TRBV11-3 and TRBJ2-1 for the parts outside the CDR3, the full variable domain is EAGVVQSPRYKIIEKKQPVAFWCNPISGHNTLYWYLQNLGQGPELLIRYENEEAVDDSQLPKDRFSAERLKGVDSTLKIQPAELGDSAVYLCASSLIAGDYNEQFFGPGTRLTVL.

There are a few counts of this clone. The V gene is TRBV30, the J gene TRBJ1-1; D is ambiguous. The length of the CDR3 is 11 residues. CDR1 and CDR2 (germline): GTSNPN, SVGIG (reference sequence). V was shortened by 7 bases and J by 1 base, with 7 bases between the two germline ends. CDR3 DNA sequence: TGTGCCTCGAGGAGGAACACTGAAGCTTTCTTT. Its translation is CASRRNTEAFF.

The rearrangement links TRBV2 to TRBJ2-7; D possibly corresponds to TRBD1 (5 bases). The CDR3 loop spans 12 amino acids. From germline, CDR1 is SNHLY and CDR2 FYNNEI. Trimming cost V 7 bases and J 5 bases, with 12 bases left between them. The CDR3 region is CASIRQGDEQYF. The CDR3 coding sequence is TGTGCCAGCATTCGGCAGGGCGACGAGCAGTACTTC.

This clone has a single count. V and J are TRBV9 and TRBJ2-2; D is ambiguous. Trimming shortened V by 3 bases and J by 5 bases, and 8 bases separated the two germline ends. CDR3 size: 13 residues. Germline CDR1 reads SGDLS; CDR2 reads YYNGEE. The CDR3 loop reads CASSAQTTGELFF. CDR3 in DNA: TGTGCCAGCAGCGCCCAGACAACCGGGGAGCTGTTTTTT.

This clone showed up just a few times. At one end the junction does not follow the germline gene, possibly because of a read error. The chain links TRBV28 to TRBJ2-6; TRBD2 matches at 8 bases. Germline assignment: CDR1 MDHEN and CDR2 SYDVKM. This CDR3 is built from 16 residues. Here the CDR3 DNA reads TGTGCCAGCAGTTTCCTGACTAGCGCTGGGGCCAACGGCCTGACTTTC. As protein: CASSFLTSAGANGLTF.

J is TRBJ2-5 and V is TRBV6-5; 9 bases agree with TRBD2. The end of the DNA aligns better with TRBJ2-7, so the J call may be wrong. The V gene's germline CDR1 is MNHEY and CDR2 SVGAGI. The CDR3 sequence is 16 residues long. As DNA, the CDR3 is TGTGCCAGCAGTTACTCGAAGGGACTAGCTTCCTACGAGCAGTACTTC. Translation gives CASSYSKGLASYEQYF.

V usage is TRBV27 and J usage is TRBJ1-2; 8 positions match TRBD1. The CDR3 consists of 14 residues. Germline loops: CDR1 MNHEY, CDR2 SMNVEV (reference sequence). Unmatched junction bases numbered 14, after V lost 4 bases and J lost 13 bases. As DNA, the CDR3 is TGTGCCAGCAGTTCTTCTCCGGACAGGGACCGCGGCACCTTC. Amino acids: CASSSSPDRDRGTF.

This clone was seen only once. The chain recombines TRBV5-1 with TRBJ1-1; perhaps TRBD1 as D (5 bases). Trimming took 6 bases from V and 1 from J, leaving 13 bases between them. The CDR3 sequence is 14 residues long. CDR1 is SGHRS, CDR2 YFSETQ, per germline. The CDR3 loop is CASTVSGENTEAFF. For the CDR3, the DNA is TGCGCCAGCACCGTTTCGGGGGAGAACACTGAAGCTTTCTTT.

This chain joins TRBV9 and TRBJ2-4, with a tentative D call TRBD2 (6 bases). From germline, CDR1 is SGDLS and CDR2 YYNGEE. Trimming left V 0 bases short and J 6 bases short, with 10 bases between. The CDR3 covers 14 residues. The CDR3 sequence: CASSVEEGPNIQYF. The CDR3 DNA reads as TGTGCCAGCAGCGTAGAGGAGGGCCCAAACATTCAGTACTTC.

This clone was seen more than once but under ten times. The rearrangement links TRBV5-4 to TRBJ2-7; TRBD2 aligns across 12 bases. This CDR3 contains 15 residues. Germline V gene lookup returns CDR1 SGHNT and CDR2 YYREEE (reference sequence). The V gene end was trimmed by 4 bases and the J gene end by 6 bases; junction bases not matched to a gene: 8. DNA of the CDR3: TGTGCCAGCAGCGCATTGACTAGCGGGAGTTTCGAGCAGTACTTC. Its translation is CASSALTSGSFEQYF.